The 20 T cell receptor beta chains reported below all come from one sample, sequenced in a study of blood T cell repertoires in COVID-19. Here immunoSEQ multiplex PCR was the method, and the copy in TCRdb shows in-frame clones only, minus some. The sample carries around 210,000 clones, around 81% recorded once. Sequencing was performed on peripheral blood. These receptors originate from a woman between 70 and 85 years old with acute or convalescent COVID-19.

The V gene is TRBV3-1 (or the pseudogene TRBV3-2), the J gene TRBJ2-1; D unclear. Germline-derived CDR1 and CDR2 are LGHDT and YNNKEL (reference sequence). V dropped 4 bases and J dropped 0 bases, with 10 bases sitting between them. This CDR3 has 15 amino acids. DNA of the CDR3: TGTGCCAGCAGCCCCCTAGAGGACTCCTACAATGAGCAGTTCTTC. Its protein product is CASSPLEDSYNEQFF.

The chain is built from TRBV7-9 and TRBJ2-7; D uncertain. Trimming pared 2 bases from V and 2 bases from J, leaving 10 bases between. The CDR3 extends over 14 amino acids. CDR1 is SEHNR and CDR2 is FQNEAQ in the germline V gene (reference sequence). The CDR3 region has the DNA TGTGCCAGCAGCTTAACCCCGCAGGCCTACGAGCAGTACTTC. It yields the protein CASSLTPQAYEQYF.

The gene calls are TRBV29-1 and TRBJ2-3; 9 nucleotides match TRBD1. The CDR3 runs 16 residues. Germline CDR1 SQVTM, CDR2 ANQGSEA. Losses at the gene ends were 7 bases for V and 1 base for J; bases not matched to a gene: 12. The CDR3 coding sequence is TGCAGCGCAGACCGGGACAGGGACTTTGGCACAGATACGCAGTATTTT. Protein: CSADRDRDFGTDTQYF.

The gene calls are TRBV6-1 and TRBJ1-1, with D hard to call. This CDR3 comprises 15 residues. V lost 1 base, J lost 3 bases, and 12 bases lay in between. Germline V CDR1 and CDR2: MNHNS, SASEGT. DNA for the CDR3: TGTGCCAGCAGTGAAGGGGTGGCGGTTGACACTGAAGCTTTCTTT. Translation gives CASSEGVAVDTEAFF.

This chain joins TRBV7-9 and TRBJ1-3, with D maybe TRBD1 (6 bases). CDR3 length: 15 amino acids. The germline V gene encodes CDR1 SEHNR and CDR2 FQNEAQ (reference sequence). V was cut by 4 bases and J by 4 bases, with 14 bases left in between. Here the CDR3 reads CASSSQAGVGNTIYF. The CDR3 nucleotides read TGTGCCAGCAGCTCGCAAGCAGGGGTCGGAAACACCATATATTTT. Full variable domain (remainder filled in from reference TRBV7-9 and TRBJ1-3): DTGVSQNPRHKITKRGQNVTFRCDPISEHNRLYWYRQTLGQGPEFLTYFQNEAQLEKSRLLSDRFSAERPKGSFSTLEIQRTEQGDSAMYLCASSSQAGVGNTIYFGEGSWLTVV.

The CDR3 region is CASSGKRGIPEAFF. CDR3 nucleotides: TGTGCCAGCAGTGGGAAGAGAGGGATACCCGAAGCTTTCTTT. The rearrangement joins TRBV2 to TRBJ1-1, with D hard to call. The germline V and J ends were trimmed by 4 bases and 8 bases, with 17 bases remaining between them. Germline loops: CDR1 SNHLY, CDR2 FYNNEI. The CDR3 consists of 14 residues. The variable domain in full, completed from reference TRBV2 and TRBJ1-1, reads EPEVTQTPSHQVTQMGQEVILRCVPISNHLYFYWYRQILGQKVEFLVSFYNNEISEKSEIFDDQFSVERPDGSNFTLKIRSTKLEDSAMYFCASSGKRGIPEAFFGQGTRLTVV.

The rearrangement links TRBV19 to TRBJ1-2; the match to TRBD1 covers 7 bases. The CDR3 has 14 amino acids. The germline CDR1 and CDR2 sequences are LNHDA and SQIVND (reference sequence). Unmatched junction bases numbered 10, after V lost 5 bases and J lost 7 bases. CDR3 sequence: CASSAQGEVGGYTF. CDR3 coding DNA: TGTGCCAGTAGTGCCCAGGGGGAGGTCGGTGGCTACACCTTC. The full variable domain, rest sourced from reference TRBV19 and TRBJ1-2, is DGGITQSPKYLFRKEGQNVTLSCEQNLNHDAMYWYRQDPGQGLRLIYYSQIVNDFQKGDIAEGYSVSREKKESFPLTVTSAQKNPTAFYLCASSAQGEVGGYTFGSGTRLTVV.

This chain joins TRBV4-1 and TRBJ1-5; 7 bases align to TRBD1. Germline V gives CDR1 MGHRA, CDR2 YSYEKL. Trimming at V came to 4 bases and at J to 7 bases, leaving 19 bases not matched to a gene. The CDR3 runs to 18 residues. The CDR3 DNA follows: TGCGCCAGCAGCCTATCTTCCGAGGAGGGGGCTTTTATGCAGCCCCAGCATTTT. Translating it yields CASSLSSEEGAFMQPQHF.

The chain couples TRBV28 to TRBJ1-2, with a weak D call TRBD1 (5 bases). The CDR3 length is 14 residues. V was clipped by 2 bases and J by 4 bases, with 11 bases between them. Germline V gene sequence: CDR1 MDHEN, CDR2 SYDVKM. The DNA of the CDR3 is TGTGCCAGCAGTTTAACAGGAAACCCCTATGGCTACACCTTC. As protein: CASSLTGNPYGYTF.

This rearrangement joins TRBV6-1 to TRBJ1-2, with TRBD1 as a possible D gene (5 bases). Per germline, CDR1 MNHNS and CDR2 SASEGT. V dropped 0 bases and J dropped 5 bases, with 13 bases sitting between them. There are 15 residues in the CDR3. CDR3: CASSEAGRGGYGYTF. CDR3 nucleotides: TGTGCCAGCAGTGAAGCAGGTCGGGGGGGATATGGCTACACCTTC.

CDR3 sequence: CASSFLAGEDEQFF. In DNA, the CDR3 is TGTGCCAGCAGTTTTCTAGCGGGAGAGGATGAGCAGTTCTTC. This sequence joins TRBV28 and TRBJ2-1; 10 nucleotides align to TRBD2. This CDR3 is built from 14 residues. V gave up 3 bases and J gave up 8 bases; unmatched junction bases: 4. Looked up from germline, CDR1 is MDHEN and CDR2 is SYDVKM.

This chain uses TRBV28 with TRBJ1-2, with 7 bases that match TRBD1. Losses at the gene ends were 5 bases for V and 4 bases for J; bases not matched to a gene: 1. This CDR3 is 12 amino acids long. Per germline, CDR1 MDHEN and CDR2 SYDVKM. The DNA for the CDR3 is TGTGCCAGCAGTGGGACAGTCTATGGCTACACCTTC. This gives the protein CASSGTVYGYTF.

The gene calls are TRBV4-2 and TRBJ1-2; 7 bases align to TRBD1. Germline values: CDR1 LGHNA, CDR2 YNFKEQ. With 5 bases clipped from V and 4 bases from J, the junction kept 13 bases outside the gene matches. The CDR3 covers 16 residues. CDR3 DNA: TGTGCCAGCAGCTTTATGAACGGGGACAGAGTCTATGGCTACACCTTC. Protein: CASSFMNGDRVYGYTF.

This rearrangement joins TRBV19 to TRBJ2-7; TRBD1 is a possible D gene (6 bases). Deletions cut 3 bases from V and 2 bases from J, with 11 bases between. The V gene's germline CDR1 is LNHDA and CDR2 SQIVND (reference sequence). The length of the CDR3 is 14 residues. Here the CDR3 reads CASSMRPGAYEQYF. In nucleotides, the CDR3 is TGTGCCAGTAGTATGAGGCCAGGGGCCTACGAGCAGTACTTC. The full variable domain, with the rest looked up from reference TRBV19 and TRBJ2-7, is DGGITQSPKYLFRKEGQNVTLSCEQNLNHDAMYWYRQDPGQGLRLIYYSQIVNDFQKGDIAEGYSVSREKKESFPLTVTSAQKNPTAFYLCASSMRPGAYEQYFGPGTRLTVT.

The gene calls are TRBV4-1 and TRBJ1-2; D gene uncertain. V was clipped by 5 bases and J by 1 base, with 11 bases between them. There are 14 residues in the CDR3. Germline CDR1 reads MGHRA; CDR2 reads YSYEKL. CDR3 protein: CASSRAHSNYGYTF. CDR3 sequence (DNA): TGCGCCAGCAGCAGAGCGCATAGTAACTATGGCTACACCTTC.

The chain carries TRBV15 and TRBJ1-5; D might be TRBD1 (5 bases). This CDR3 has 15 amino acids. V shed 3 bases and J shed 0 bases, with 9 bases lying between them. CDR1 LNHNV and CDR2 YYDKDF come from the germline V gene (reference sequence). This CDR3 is CATSRDMNSNQPQHF. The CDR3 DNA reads TGTGCCACCAGCAGGGACATGAATAGCAATCAGCCCCAGCATTTT.

CDR3 region: CASSLPESGSTDTQYF. The CDR3 DNA sequence: TGCGCCAGCAGCTTGCCGGAGAGTGGGAGCACAGATACGCAGTATTTT. The chain recombines TRBV5-1 with TRBJ2-3, with unresolved D. The CDR3 loop spans 16 amino acids. The germline V gene encodes CDR1 SGHRS and CDR2 YFSETQ. V was cut by 1 base and J by 0 bases, with 12 bases left in between. The full variable domain, its missing parts supplied by reference TRBV5-1 and TRBJ2-3, is KAGVTQTPRYLIKTRGQQVTLSCSPISGHRSVSWYQQTPGQGLQFLFEYFSETQRNKGNFPGRFSGRQFSNSRSEMNVSTLELGDSALYLCASSLPESGSTDTQYFGPGTRLTVL.

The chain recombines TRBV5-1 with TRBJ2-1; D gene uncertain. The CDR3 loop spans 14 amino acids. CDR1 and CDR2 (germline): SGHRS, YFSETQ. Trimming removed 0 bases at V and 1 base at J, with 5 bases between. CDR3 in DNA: TGCGCCAGCAGCTTGGACAGATCCTACAATGAGCAGTTCTTC. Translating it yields CASSLDRSYNEQFF. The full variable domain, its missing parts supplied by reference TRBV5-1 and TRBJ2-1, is KAGVTQTPRYLIKTRGQQVTLSCSPISGHRSVSWYQQTPGQGLQFLFEYFSETQRNKGNFPGRFSGRQFSNSRSEMNVSTLELGDSALYLCASSLDRSYNEQFFGPGTRLTVL.

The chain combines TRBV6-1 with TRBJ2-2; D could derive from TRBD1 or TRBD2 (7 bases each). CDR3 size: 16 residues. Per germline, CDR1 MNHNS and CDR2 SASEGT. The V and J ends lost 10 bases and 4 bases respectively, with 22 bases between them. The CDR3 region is CATREAGTALTGELFF. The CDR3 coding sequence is TGTGCCACCCGGGAAGCGGGGACAGCGCTCACCGGGGAGCTGTTTTTT.

DNA of the CDR3: TGTGCCAGCTCGGGCACGTTGGTGAACACTGAAGCTTTCTTT. The encoded protein is CASSGTLVNTEAFF. The V gene is TRBV18, the J gene TRBJ1-1, with D uncertain. Germline CDR1 reads KGHSH; CDR2 reads LQKENI. There are 14 residues in the CDR3. The germline V and J ends were trimmed by 6 bases and 0 bases, with 11 bases remaining between them.